These 9 T cell receptor beta chains share one sample of origin, sequenced in a study of cytomegalovirus exposure and HLA in healthy donors. PCR employed 60 Vbeta and 13 Jbeta primers. Data came from immunoSEQ multiplex PCR; TCRdb stores just in-frame clones and leaves some out. The data show some 98,000 clones, around 70% seen once. Specimen: PBMCs. The receptors originated from a man aged 45-60 years in good health and CMV-seronegative.

The chain links TRBV27 to TRBJ2-1, with a tentative D call TRBD1 (6 bases). The V gene lost 5 bases and the J gene lost 7 bases, with 9 bases spanning the gap. Germline-derived CDR1 and CDR2 are MNHEY and SMNVEV (reference sequence). The CDR3 runs to 12 residues. CDR3 loop: CASSKQGNEQFF. The CDR3 coding sequence is TGTGCCAGCAGTAAACAGGGAAATGAGCAGTTCTTC.

The chain carries TRBV4-2 and TRBJ2-5, with 8 bases matching TRBD2. Germline values: CDR1 LGHNA, CDR2 YNFKEQ. V lost 2 bases to trimming and J lost 3 bases; unmatched junction nucleotides: 20. This CDR3 has 20 amino acids. This chain's CDR3 is CASSQPLGATGGRKEETQYF. As DNA, the CDR3 is TGTGCCAGCAGCCAACCCCTCGGGGCCACGGGAGGGAGAAAAGAAGAGACCCAGTACTTC.

This chain joins TRBV11-2 and TRBJ2-1, with TRBD1 matching over 8 bases. Trimming removed 5 bases from V and 3 bases from J; junction bases left unmatched: 3. Germline V gene sequence: CDR1 SGHAT, CDR2 FQNNGV. The CDR3 covers 14 residues. DNA of the CDR3: TGTGCCAGCAGCCTGGACAGGGTCTACAATGAGCAGTTCTTC. It translates to CASSLDRVYNEQFF. The full variable domain, in which reference TRBV11-2 and TRBJ2-1 provide the parts outside the CDR3, is EAGVAQSPRYKIIEKRQSVAFWCNPISGHATLYWYQQILGQGPKLLIQFQNNGVVDDSQLPKDRFSAERLKGVDSTLKIQPAKLEDSAVYLCASSLDRVYNEQFFGPGTRLTVL.

V is TRBV5-1 and J is TRBJ1-2, with 7 bases that match TRBD1. With 4 bases clipped from V and 6 bases from J, the junction kept 9 bases outside the gene matches. CDR3 length: 14 residues. Germline assignment: CDR1 SGHRS and CDR2 YFSETQ. This chain's CDR3 is CASSIDREGHGYTF. The CDR3 DNA is TGCGCCAGCAGCATAGACAGGGAAGGGCATGGCTACACCTTC.

This clone appeared once. The gene calls are TRBV5-1 and TRBJ2-7; D call uncertain. Germline V gene lookup returns CDR1 SGHRS and CDR2 YFSETQ. Deletions cut 1 base from V and 0 bases from J, with 11 bases between. This CDR3 comprises 15 residues. In DNA, the CDR3 is TGCGCCAGCAGCTTGTATAAAGGCGGCTCCTACGAGCAGTACTTC. Encoded protein: CASSLYKGGSYEQYF.

The chain employs TRBV6-5 and TRBJ1-1; TRBD1 is a possible D gene (5 bases). Trimming removed 5 bases from V and 3 bases from J, with 10 bases in between. The CDR3 is 13 residues long. Germline V gene lookup returns CDR1 MNHEY and CDR2 SVGAGI. The CDR3 DNA follows: TGTGCCAGCAGTCCGCAGGGTTACACTGAAGCTTTCTTT. Translating gives CASSPQGYTEAFF.

This clone occurred once. V is TRBV4-1 and J is TRBJ2-7; D is perhaps TRBD2 (5 bases). The V end lost 1 base, the J end lost 2 bases, and 6 bases lay between the germline ends. Germline-derived CDR1 and CDR2 are MGHRA and YSYEKL. The CDR3 covers 13 residues. The CDR3 bases are TGCGCCAGCAGCCAAGTCGGGGCCTACGAGCAGTACTTC. Encoded protein: CASSQVGAYEQYF.

The chain joins TRBV9 to TRBJ2-2; TRBD2 agrees at 9 bases. This CDR3 is 16 amino acids long. CDR1 is SGDLS, CDR2 YYNGEE, per germline. Losses at the gene ends were 1 base for V and 2 bases for J; bases not matched to a gene: 3. This CDR3 reads CASSVIAGVNTGELFF. DNA of the CDR3: TGTGCCAGCAGCGTAATAGCGGGGGTCAACACCGGGGAGCTGTTTTTT.

The rearrangement uses TRBV29-1 and TRBJ1-1, with D hard to call. Germline CDR1 reads SQVTM; CDR2 reads ANQGSEA. The V and J ends lost 5 bases and 5 bases respectively, with 12 bases between them. The CDR3 sequence is 12 residues long. The CDR3 DNA sequence: TGCAGCGTTAGAATCCTCCGGACTGAAGCTTTCTTT. Translation gives CSVRILRTEAFF.